The rows below give T cell receptor beta chains drawn from one sample of a study of blood T cell repertoires in COVID-19. This table comes from immunoSEQ multiplex PCR, and its TCRdb copy is limited to in-frame clones, with some not included. Seen here are about 260,000 clones, 85% to 90% observed once, and the top ten hold 0.85% to 0.95%. The sample taken for sequencing was PBMCs or T cells enriched from blood (not recorded which). The receptors originated from a man aged 45-60 years who had been exposed to COVID-19. CDR3s include the opening cysteine and the closing phenylalanine or tryptophan.

V: TRBV28
J: TRBJ1-1
CDR3: CASSLLGQGTNTEAFF

V: TRBV27
J: TRBJ1-6
CDR3: CASSSYYLESPLHF

V: TRBV6-5
J: TRBJ1-5
CDR3: CASSTRDRDQPQHF

V: TRBV18
J: TRBJ2-4
CDR3: CASSPSGTGKNIQYF

V: TRBV27
J: TRBJ1-1
CDR3: CASSLVSRPWRQAAFF

V: TRBV9
J: TRBJ1-6
CDR3: CASSAGGRQGVYNSPLHF

V: TRBV2
J: TRBJ1-1
CDR3: CASSTAEGTEAFF

V: TRBV9
J: TRBJ1-2
CDR3: CASSVGGLGSYGYTF

V: TRBV10-3
J: TRBJ2-3
CDR3: CASGLAATDTQYF

V: TRBV13
J: TRBJ2-1
CDR3: CASSLAGGGEQFF

V: TRBV6-4
J: TRBJ1-3
CDR3: CASSEQGTPVYTIYF

V: TRBV5-5
J: TRBJ2-5
CDR3: CASSLELAMQETQYF

V: TRBV5-1
J: TRBJ1-1
CDR3: CASSLGSTAEAFF

V: TRBV7-6
J: TRBJ1-2
CDR3: CASSLGIQGYGYTF

V: TRBV28
J: TRBJ1-2
CDR3: CASSLLGQGYGYTF

V: TRBV5-1
J: TRBJ2-5
CDR3: CASTQMREETQYF

V: TRBV28
J: TRBJ2-2
CDR3: CASSSRDRDTGELFF

V: TRBV12-1
J: TRBJ2-4
CDR3: CASSSSGGEHF

V: TRBV6-5
J: TRBJ1-2
CDR3: CASSSRQGFYGYTF

V: TRBV4-1
J: TRBJ1-4
CDR3: CASSQGDGTGISEKLFF

V: TRBV7-8
J: TRBJ2-1
CDR3: CASSYVLGLAYNEQFF

V: TRBV3-1/TRBV3-2
J: TRBJ1-2
CDR3: CASSQVRLPRGFGYTF

V: TRBV11-3
J: TRBJ2-4
CDR3: CASGQISRQGAKNIQYF

V: TRBV19
J: TRBJ2-3
CDR3: CASSIGSGGRAITDTQYF

V: TRBV28
J: TRBJ2-7
CDR3: CASSFNSYEQYF

V: TRBV3-1/TRBV3-2
J: TRBJ1-1
CDR3: CASTDRVLNTEAFF

V: TRBV18
J: TRBJ1-1
CDR3: CASSPRQSGDTEAFF

V: TRBV11-1
J: TRBJ1-1
CDR3: CASRPRDRVTEAFF

V: TRBV27
J: TRBJ2-1
CDR3: CASRSTGQSLSSYNEQFF

V: TRBV29-1
J: TRBJ2-5
CDR3: CSVEEQVPGETQYF

V: TRBV19
J: TRBJ1-2
CDR3: CASSTSTDTGYTF

V: TRBV4-1
J: TRBJ1-2
CDR3: CASSLKTEGSVGYTF

V: TRBV6-6
J: TRBJ1-5
CDR3: CASNPGTLSNQPQHF

V: TRBV11-3
J: TRBJ2-3
CDR3: CASSLGDRLAELSDTQYF

V: TRBV27
J: TRBJ1-2
CDR3: CASSLSAAGWNYGYTF

V: TRBV30
J: TRBJ2-2
CDR3: CAWTRGRNTGELFF

V: TRBV2
J: TRBJ2-1
CDR3: CASSEGTGAPSVEQFF

V: TRBV5-4
J: TRBJ1-4
CDR3: CASSLKDYPTNEKLFF

V: TRBV28
J: TRBJ2-3
CDR3: CASSSPTGRLVDTQYF

V: TRBV10-3
J: TRBJ1-4
CDR3: CAISEDRRDNEKLFF

V: TRBV5-4
J: TRBJ2-2
CDR3: CASSLVDRGNTGELFF

V: TRBV7-2
J: TRBJ2-3
CDR3: CASSLDSPGGTDTQYF

V: TRBV24-1
J: TRBJ1-5
CDR3: CATSGVAINQPQHF

V: TRBV7-8
J: TRBJ1-2
CDR3: CASGLTGNYGYTF